The rows below give T cell receptor beta chains drawn from one sample of a study of graft-versus-host responses after intestinal transplantation. Their cognate antigens are unknown. TCRdb's table, derived via immunoSEQ multiplex PCR, lists solely in-frame clones and lacks some. The sample yields some 87,000 clones, roughly 92% seen once. Here the sequenced sample was unstimulated CD4+ T cells sorted from spleen or lymph node cells, taken before intestinal transplant. The receptors derive from a human donor who received an intestinal transplant. Each CDR3 is given without its conserved first and last residue. The listing skips clone size in some rows; elsewhere it reads once, few, many or a size class.

V gene: TRBV18
CDR3 length: 11
J gene: TRBJ2-7
clone size: -
CDR3 protein: ASSPAGPYEQY

V gene: TRBV19
CDR3 length: 12
J gene: TRBJ2-7
clone size: -
CDR3 protein: ASSDRLVEREQY

V gene: TRBV20-1
CDR3 length: 6
J gene: TRBJ1-2
clone size: once
CDR3 protein: SVGGYT

V gene: TRBV6-5
CDR3 length: 11
J gene: TRBJ1-2
clone size: once
CDR3 protein: ASSLGRNYGYT

V gene: TRBV21-1
CDR3 length: 15
J gene: TRBJ2-6
clone size: -
CDR3 protein: ASSKVSLGNWANVLT

V gene: TRBV29-1
CDR3 length: 8
J gene: TRBJ1-2
clone size: -
CDR3 protein: SVEEGSYT

V gene: TRBV5-1
CDR3 length: 12
J gene: TRBJ1-1
clone size: -
CDR3 protein: ASSSGQGGTEAF

V gene: TRBV30
CDR3 length: 13
J gene: TRBJ2-7
clone size: -
CDR3 protein: AWSVIWAASYEQY

V gene: TRBV19
CDR3 length: 11
J gene: TRBJ2-5
clone size: -
CDR3 protein: ASSISTVETQY

V gene: TRBV28
CDR3 length: 10
J gene: TRBJ1-1
clone size: -
CDR3 protein: ASSSWMAEAF

V gene: TRBV18
CDR3 length: 14
J gene: TRBJ2-1
clone size: -
CDR3 protein: ASSPNGREGLNEQF

V gene: TRBV27
CDR3 length: 12
J gene: TRBJ2-5
clone size: -
CDR3 protein: ASGPPGNLGTQY

V gene: TRBV5-1
CDR3 length: 15
J gene: TRBJ1-1
clone size: -
CDR3 protein: ASSLAPQGLLNTEAF

V gene: TRBV6-5
CDR3 length: 13
J gene: TRBJ1-3
clone size: -
CDR3 protein: ASSPPGQGGRTIY

V gene: TRBV7-7
CDR3 length: 12
J gene: TRBJ1-5
clone size: -
CDR3 protein: ASSFFEGNQPQH

V gene: TRBV6-5
CDR3 length: 11
J gene: TRBJ2-3
clone size: -
CDR3 protein: ASREPSTDTQY